The sequence of this T cell receptor (beta chain) was determined in a study of CD8+ T cells in alopecia areata. Study findings and constraints: Normal skin's resident alphabeta T cells are sequenced alongside lesional scalp T cells.

This CDR3 is 16 amino acids long. CDR1 is SGHTA and CDR2 is FQGNSA in the germline V gene. Trimming stripped 2 bases from V and 2 bases from J, with 14 bases between. It was cDNA, reverse transcribed from extracted RNA, that served as the sequencing template. TCRdb's copy holds only in-frame clones and misses some; the assay was immunoSEQ multiplex PCR. The top ten hold roughly 6.5% of the sample, which has more than 110,000 clones, roughly 64% seen once. As concerns this clone: Antigen specificity is unknown.

Both peripheral blood and punch biopsies of lesional scalp skin were obtained from patients who had alopecia areata. The V and J genes are TRBV7-2 and TRBJ2-3, with D uncertain. Sequenced material: CD4+ T cells sorted from blood, taken at week 0. The sequence derives from a human donor with alopecia areata. The CDR3 nucleotides are TGTGCCAGCAGCTTATTCGGCGGTCGTAACACAGATACGCAGTATTTT. Translating gives CASSLFGGRNTDTQYF.